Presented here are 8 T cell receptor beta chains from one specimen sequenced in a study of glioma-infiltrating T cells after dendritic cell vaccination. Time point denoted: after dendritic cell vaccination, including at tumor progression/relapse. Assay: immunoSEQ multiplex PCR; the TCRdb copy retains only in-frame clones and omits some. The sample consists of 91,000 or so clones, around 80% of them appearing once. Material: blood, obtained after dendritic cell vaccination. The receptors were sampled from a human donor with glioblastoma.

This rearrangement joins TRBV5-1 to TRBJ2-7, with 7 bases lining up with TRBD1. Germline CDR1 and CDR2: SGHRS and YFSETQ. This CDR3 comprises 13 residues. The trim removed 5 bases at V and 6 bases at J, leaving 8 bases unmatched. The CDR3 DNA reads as TGCGCCAGCAGGACAGGGCTGTGGTCCGAGCAGTACTTC. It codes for CASRTGLWSEQYF.

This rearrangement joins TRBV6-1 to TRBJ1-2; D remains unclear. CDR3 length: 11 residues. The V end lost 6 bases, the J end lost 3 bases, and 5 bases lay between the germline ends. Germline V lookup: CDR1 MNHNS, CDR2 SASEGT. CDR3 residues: CASSLYYGYTF. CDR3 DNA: TGTGCCAGCAGCCTATACTATGGCTACACCTTC.

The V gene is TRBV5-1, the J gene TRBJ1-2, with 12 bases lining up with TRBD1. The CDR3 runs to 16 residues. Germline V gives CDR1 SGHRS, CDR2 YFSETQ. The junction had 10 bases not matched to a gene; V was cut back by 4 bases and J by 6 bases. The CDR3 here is CASSPQGQGARDGYTF. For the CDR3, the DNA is TGCGCCAGCAGCCCTCAGGGACAGGGGGCGCGTGATGGCTACACCTTC.

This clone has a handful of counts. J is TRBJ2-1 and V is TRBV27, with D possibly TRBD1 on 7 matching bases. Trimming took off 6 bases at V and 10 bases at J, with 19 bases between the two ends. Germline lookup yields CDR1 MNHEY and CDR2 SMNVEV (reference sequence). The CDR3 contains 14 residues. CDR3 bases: TGTGCCAGCAGGAGAGAACAGGGGAGCGGGGAGCAGTTCTTC. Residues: CASRREQGSGEQFF.

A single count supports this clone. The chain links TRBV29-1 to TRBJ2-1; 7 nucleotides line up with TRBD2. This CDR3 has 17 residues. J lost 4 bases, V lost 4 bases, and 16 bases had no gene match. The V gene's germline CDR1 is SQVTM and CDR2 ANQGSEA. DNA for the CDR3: TGCAGCGTTGGCCCCCCCCTAGTGGGCGGGGGATACAATGAGCAGTTCTTC. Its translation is CSVGPPLVGGGYNEQFF.

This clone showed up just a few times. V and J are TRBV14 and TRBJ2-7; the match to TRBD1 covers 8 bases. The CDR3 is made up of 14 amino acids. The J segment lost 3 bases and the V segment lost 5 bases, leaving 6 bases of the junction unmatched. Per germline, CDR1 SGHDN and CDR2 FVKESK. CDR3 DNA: TGTGCCAGCAGCGGGTACAGGGGGAACTACGAGCAGTACTTC. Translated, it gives CASSGYRGNYEQYF.

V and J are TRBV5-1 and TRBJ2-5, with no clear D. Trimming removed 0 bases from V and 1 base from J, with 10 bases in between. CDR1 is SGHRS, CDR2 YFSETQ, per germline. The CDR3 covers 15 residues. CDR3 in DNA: TGCGCCAGCAGCTTGGAGTCGAGGTCCCAAGAGACCCAGTACTTC. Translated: CASSLESRSQETQYF.

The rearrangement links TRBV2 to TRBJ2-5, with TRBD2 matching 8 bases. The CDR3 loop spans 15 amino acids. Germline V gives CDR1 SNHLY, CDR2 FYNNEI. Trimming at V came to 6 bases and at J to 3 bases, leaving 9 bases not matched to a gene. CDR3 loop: CASRGEGLEEETQYF. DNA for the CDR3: TGTGCCAGCAGGGGCGAGGGACTAGAGGAAGAGACCCAGTACTTC. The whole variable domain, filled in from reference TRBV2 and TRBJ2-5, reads EPEVTQTPSHQVTQMGQEVILRCVPISNHLYFYWYRQILGQKVEFLVSFYNNEISEKSEIFDDQFSVERPDGSNFTLKIRSTKLEDSAMYFCASRGEGLEEETQYFGPGTRLLVL.